The 6 T cell receptor beta chains below come from one sample, sequenced in a study of CD8+CD57+ T cells in acquired aplastic anemia. Genomic DNA templated the TCR beta VDJ and CDR3 profiling. TCRdb itself ran the reads through MiXCR, one entry per CDR3 protein. This table has approximately 380,000 distinct CDR3 sequences, 65% to 80% appearing once. Sequencing was carried out using sorted CD4+, CD8+, or CD8+CD57+ T cells (not recorded which) from PBMCs. These receptors originate from a human donor in good health, serving as a control.

With regard to this clonotype: The junction and the germline gene differ at one end; a read error may be behind it. The rearrangement uses TRBV2 and TRBJ1-6, with 9 nucleotides matching TRBD1. The CDR3 extends over 15 amino acids. CDR1 is SNHLY and CDR2 is FYNNEI in the germline V gene. The CDR3 reads CASTCTGGMNSPLHF. The CDR3 region has the DNA TGTGCCAGCACCTGCACAGGGGGCATGAATTCCCCCCTCCACTTT.

This chain uses TRBV20-1 with TRBJ2-7, with D possibly matching TRBD2 (7 bases). CDR3 size: 14 residues. Trimming pared 5 bases from V and 4 bases from J, leaving 18 bases between. Germline CDR1 reads DFQATT; CDR2 reads SNEGSKA (reference sequence). Here the CDR3 DNA reads TGCAGTGCTGAGGGGGGGGCGCATGAGTACGAGCAGTACTTC. Its translation is CSAEGGAHEYEQYF.

The sample holds many counts of this clonotype. This chain links TRBV6-2 or TRBV6-3 with TRBJ2-5; 7 bases align to TRBD1. Germline V gene data show CDR1 as MNHEY and CDR2 as SVGEGT. The CDR3 has 16 residues. V was clipped by 6 bases and J by 7 bases; unmatched bases: 17. The CDR3 bases are TGTGCCAGCAGAGAGAGTACAGGGGTGTTATCAAGGACCCAGTACTTC. Translation: CASRESTGVLSRTQYF.

The rearrangement links TRBV7-2 to TRBJ2-5; D remains ambiguous. The germline V and J ends were trimmed by 1 base and 3 bases, with 6 bases remaining between them. CDR1 is SGHTA, CDR2 FQGNSA, per germline. CDR3 length: 13 amino acids. The CDR3 nucleotides are TGTGCCAGCAGCTTAGGACACAAAGAGACCCAGTACTTC. Protein sequence: CASSLGHKETQYF.

With regard to this clonotype: One end of the junction varies from germline; a read error may be responsible. V usage is TRBV20-1 and J usage is TRBJ1-1; D ambiguous. This CDR3 is 12 amino acids long. Germline CDR1 reads DFQATT; CDR2 reads SNEGSKA (reference sequence). The CDR3 DNA reads as TGCAGCGCTAGCGTAGCGAGCACTGAAGCTTTCTTT. Its translation is CSASVASTEAFF.

On this clonotype: Given a much more abundant clone one base away, this may be a read error. The CDR3 carries no conserved terminal phenylalanine or tryptophan, so it likely arises from a read error. The V call is TRBV3-1, the J call TRBJ2-7; a weak D match, TRBD1 (6 bases). Germline CDR1 is LGHDT and CDR2 is YNNKEL (reference sequence). This CDR3 spans 15 amino acids. V lost 8 bases to trimming and J lost 2 bases, with 19 bases between them. For the CDR3, the DNA is TGTGCCAGCGCTGATCCCGGACAGTCACCCTACGAGCAGTACCTC. Amino acids: CASADPGQSPYEQYL.